This T cell receptor beta chain was recovered during a study of blood T cell repertoires in COVID-19. The overall study: COVID-19 samples from acute and convalescent phases originated in the United States, Italy and Spain.

This CDR3 comprises 16 residues. Germline V gene lookup returns CDR1 LNHDA and CDR2 SQIVND (reference sequence). V lost 6 bases and J lost 2; bases outside the gene matches: 10. Assay: immunoSEQ multiplex PCR; the TCRdb copy retains only in-frame clones and omits some. The data show roughly 140,000 clones, over 75% seen once. The chain has TRBV19 and TRBJ1-5, with 7 positions matching TRBD1. The receptor's source is a woman aged 25 to 45 with acute COVID-19. Sequencing input: PBMCs or T cells enriched from blood (not recorded which). CDR3 bases: TGTGCCAGTAGGGATTTGGGGGACAGAGGCAATCAGCCCCAGCATTTT. Amino acids: CASRDLGDRGNQPQHF.